A selection of T cell receptor beta chains follows, all from one sample in a study of cytomegalovirus exposure and HLA in healthy donors. TCRdb's table, derived via immunoSEQ multiplex PCR, lists solely in-frame clones and lacks some. The profile covers 180,000 or so clones, with more than 70% appearing a single time and around 1.4% taken by the ten largest. Input material: PBMCs. All receptors come from a girl aged 5-17 years in good health and CMV-seropositive. Each CDR3 is given with its conserved first and last residue. The order of the fields is clone size, CDR3 length, V gene, J gene, D gene, CDR3 DNA, CDR3 protein. A D gene is named only where the DNA matches it firmly. Only part of the rows carry a size: once, few, many, or a class if the clone is expanded.

>NA|14|TRBV7-9|TRBJ2-7|NA
TGTGCCAGCAGCTTCGCGACAGGCCTCTACGAGCAGTACTTC
CASSFATGLYEQYF
>few|11|TRBV2|TRBJ2-5|NA
TGTGCCGGAGGGATTCAAGAGACCCAGTACTTC
CAGGIQETQYF
>few|16|TRBV5-6|TRBJ2-7|NA
TGTGCCAGCAGCTTGTGGGTGGGAGATCTCGATTACGAGCAGTACTTC
CASSLWVGDLDYEQYF
>NA|16|TRBV7-2|TRBJ2-7|TRBD2
TGTGCCAGCAGCCCCAGGAAGACTAGCGGGAGTTACGAGCAGTACTTC
CASSPRKTSGSYEQYF
>NA|13|TRBV7-6|TRBJ2-1|TRBD2
TGTGCCAGCAGCCTGACTAGCCGCAATGAGCAGTTCTTC
CASSLTSRNEQFF
>NA|16|TRBV18|TRBJ2-6|NA
TGTGCCAGCTCACCAGTTTCCCGCTCTGGGGCCAACGTCCTGACTTTC
CASSPVSRSGANVLTF
>NA|12|TRBV27|TRBJ1-1|TRBD1
TGTGCCAGCAGTACAGGGGGCTTCGAAGCTTTCTTT
CASSTGGFEAFF
>NA|16|TRBV5-1|TRBJ2-7|TRBD2
TGCGCCAGCAGCTTATCGGGGACTAGCGGGAATTACGAGCAGTACTTC
CASSLSGTSGNYEQYF
>few|13|TRBV7-2|TRBJ2-7|TRBD2
TGTGCCAGCAGCACTAGCGGCTCCTACGAGCAGTACTTC
CASSTSGSYEQYF
>NA|17|TRBV5-1|TRBJ2-1|TRBD2
TGCGCCAGCAGCTTGTGGGGGGCGGGAGGCTACTACAATGAGCAGTTCTTC
CASSLWGAGGYYNEQFF
>NA|17|TRBV27|TRBJ2-3|TRBD2
TGTGCCAGCAGTCCCATTAGCGGGAACTTCATGGGAGATACGCAGTATTTT
CASSPISGNFMGDTQYF
>NA|16|TRBV5-6|TRBJ2-1|TRBD2
TGTGCCAGCAGCTTTAGGAGACTAGCGGGAGTAGGTGAGCAGTTCTTC
CASSFRRLAGVGEQFF
>NA|13|TRBV6-5|TRBJ1-4|TRBD1
TGTGCCAGCTGGACAGGGCTAGGGGAAAAACTGTTTTTT
CASWTGLGEKLFF
>NA|13|TRBV18|TRBJ2-5|TRBD1
TGTGCCAGCTCGGGACAGCCCCTCCGAGACCAGTACTTC
CASSGQPLRDQYF
>NA|13|TRBV9|TRBJ2-1|NA
TGTGCCAGCAGCCCAGGACTAAGGGATGAGCAGTTCTTC
CASSPGLRDEQFF
>NA|19|TRBV7-3|TRBJ2-3|TRBD2
TGTGCCAGCAGCCTTACGGGACTAGCGGGTGGACTGAGCACAGATACGCAGTATTTT
CASSLTGLAGGLSTDTQYF
>few|10|TRBV30|TRBJ2-6|NA
TGTGCCTCTACGGCCAACGTCCTGACTTTC
CASTANVLTF
>NA|15|TRBV27|TRBJ1-1|TRBD1
TGTGCCAGCAGTCCTAGGACAGGGGTGAACACTGAAGCTTTCTTT
CASSPRTGVNTEAFF
>NA|14|TRBV5-1|TRBJ1-1|TRBD1
TGCGCCAGCAGCTTCCAGGGGGGGAACACTGAAGCTTTCTTT
CASSFQGGNTEAFF
>once|17|TRBV25-1|TRBJ2-1|NA
TGTGCCAGCAGTAAGCATCTCACTCCAAGCTCCTACAATGAGCAGTTCTTC
CASSKHLTPSSYNEQFF
>once|14|TRBV27|TRBJ1-2|NA
TGTGCCAGCAGTTTTGGGGTAGGACAGTTTGGCTACACCTTC
CASSFGVGQFGYTF
>NA|18|TRBV4-2|TRBJ2-2|NA
TGTGCCAGCAGCCAAGGATTTGGAGCGGCCCTTAACACCGGGGAGCTGTTTTTT
CASSQGFGAALNTGELFF
>once|14|TRBV9|TRBJ2-5|NA
TGTGCCAGCAGCGTAATGCAGGAGGGAGAGACCCAGTACTTC
CASSVMQEGETQYF
>NA|17|TRBV13|TRBJ2-1|TRBD2
TGTGCCAGCAGCTCAGCTAGCGGGGCCACCTCCTACAATGAGCAGTTCTTC
CASSSASGATSYNEQFF
>NA|12|TRBV10-2|TRBJ2-7|NA
TGCGCCAGCAGTTGGGGAGGTTACGAGCAGTACTTC
CASSWGGYEQYF
>NA|14|TRBV29-1|TRBJ1-3|TRBD1
TGCAGCGCCCACAGGGGGTATGGGGAGGACACCATATATTTT
CSAHRGYGEDTIYF
>few|16|TRBV5-4|TRBJ2-7|TRBD2
TGTGCCAGCAGCTTGGCCGGGGGGGGCGCCTCCTACGAGCAGTACTTC
CASSLAGGGASYEQYF
>NA|15|TRBV28|TRBJ2-7|TRBD2
TGTGCCAGCAGTTTCAGGGCTAGCGGGAGCCACGAGCAGTACTTC
CASSFRASGSHEQYF
>few|15|TRBV7-9|TRBJ2-7|TRBD2
TGTGCCAGCAGCCCGATTAGCGGGAGTTTCTACGAGCAGTACTTC
CASSPISGSFYEQYF
>NA|14|TRBV10-1|TRBJ2-3|TRBD2
TGCGCCAGCAGTGCTAGCGGAAACACAGATACGCAGTATTTT
CASSASGNTDTQYF
>NA|12|TRBV25-1|TRBJ2-4|NA
TGTGCCAGCCGGGACATCGAAAACATTCAGTACTTC
CASRDIENIQYF
>NA|10|TRBV20-1|TRBJ2-5|NA
TGCAGTGCCTCCGGGGAGACCCAGTACTTC
CSASGETQYF
>NA|15|TRBV6-6|TRBJ1-1|TRBD1
TGTGCCAGCACCATCCGACAGGGGGCCCACACTGAAGCTTTCTTT
CASTIRQGAHTEAFF
>NA|15|TRBV7-9|TRBJ2-1|TRBD2
TGTGCCAGCAGCTCCGGGACTAGCGGCTACAATGAGCAGTTCTTC
CASSSGTSGYNEQFF
>NA|15|TRBV18|TRBJ1-1|TRBD1
TGTGCCAGCTCAGTGGACAGGCAACTGTACCCTGAAGCTTTCTTT
CASSVDRQLYPEAFF
>once|12|TRBV7-2|TRBJ1-2|NA
TGTGCCAGCAGCCCTCAGAAAGTTGGCTACACCTTC
CASSPQKVGYTF
>once|14|TRBV27|TRBJ1-1|NA
TGTGCCAGCAGTTCTTCCAGGGTGAGCACTGAAGCTTTCTTT
CASSSSRVSTEAFF
>NA|15|TRBV6-4|TRBJ2-2|NA
TGTGCCAGCAGACCCGGGACAAAGGACACCGGGGAGCTGTTTTTT
CASRPGTKDTGELFF
>NA|12|TRBV30|TRBJ2-7|NA
TGTGCCTGGGTTGGGACTGGCTACGAGCAGTACTTC
CAWVGTGYEQYF
>NA|14|TRBV10-2|TRBJ2-7|TRBD1
TGCGCCAGCAGTCCCTCGCCAGGGGGAGACGAGCAGTACTTC
CASSPSPGGDEQYF
>NA|15|TRBV6-6|TRBJ2-2|TRBD1
TGTGCCAGCAGACAAACAGGGGTGAACACCGGGGAGCTGTTTTTT
CASRQTGVNTGELFF
>few|15|TRBV9|TRBJ2-1|TRBD1
TGTGCCAGCAGCGTAGTCGGGACAGCTTTTGATGAGCAGTTCTTC
CASSVVGTAFDEQFF
>NA|18|TRBV4-1|TRBJ1-4|NA
TGCGCCAGCAGCCAAATCCTTGGGGAGCGAGATACTAATGAAAAACTGTTTTTT
CASSQILGERDTNEKLFF
>NA|13|TRBV7-2|TRBJ2-3|NA
TGTGCCAGCAGCTATCGAGGGCAACATACGCAGTATTTT
CASSYRGQHTQYF
>NA|16|TRBV5-1|TRBJ1-2|NA
TGCGCCAGCAGCGGCTTATTAGGGAGGGCCAACTATGGCTACACCTTC
CASSGLLGRANYGYTF
>NA|16|TRBV5-5|TRBJ2-7|NA
TGTGCCAGCAGCTTGCGAGAGAGGCAGCCCGCGGTGGGGCAGTACTTC
CASSLRERQPAVGQYF
>few|11|TRBV29-1|TRBJ1-1|NA
TGCAGCGTCCTGACACGAACTGAAGCTTTCTTT
CSVLTRTEAFF
>once|15|TRBV5-1|TRBJ2-1|TRBD2
TGCGCCAGCAGCCTACTAGCGGAGTCCTACAATGAGCAGTTCTTC
CASSLLAESYNEQFF
>NA|16|TRBV5-6|TRBJ2-1|TRBD1
TGTGCCAGCAGCTTTAGTCGGGACAGGGGTTTCAATGAGCAGTTCTTC
CASSFSRDRGFNEQFF
>NA|15|TRBV5-6|TRBJ2-7|TRBD2
TGTGCCAGCAGCCCATCTAGCGGGAGTGTCTACGAGCAGTACTTC
CASSPSSGSVYEQYF
>few|13|TRBV30|TRBJ2-2|NA
TGTGCCTGGCAGGGTTTAGGCACCGGGGAGCTGTTTTTT
CAWQGLGTGELFF
>NA|11|TRBV7-9|TRBJ2-1|NA
TGTGCCAACGAGGGCTACAATGAGCAGTTCTTC
CANEGYNEQFF
>NA|12|TRBV27|TRBJ2-3|NA
TGTGCCAGCAGTTCTGGAGGAGATACGCAGTATTTT
CASSSGGDTQYF
>NA|14|TRBV27|TRBJ1-2|TRBD1
TGTGCCAGCAGTATCTCGGACAGGAACTATGGCTACACCTTC
CASSISDRNYGYTF
>NA|12|TRBV7-9|TRBJ1-5|NA
TGTGCCAGCAGCTCGGCGGGTCAGCCCCAGCATTTT
CASSSAGQPQHF
>once|16|TRBV6-4|TRBJ2-1|NA
TGTGCCAGCAGTGACCCGACTAGGCCGGCCTACAATGAGCAGTTCTTC
CASSDPTRPAYNEQFF
>NA|15|TRBV4-1|TRBJ1-4|NA
TGCGCCAGCAGCCAAGAATCAGGGGCTGGGGAAAAACTGTTTTTT
CASSQESGAGEKLFF
>NA|14|TRBV2|TRBJ2-7|TRBD2
TGTGCCAGCAGGGGACTAGCGGGATTCTACGAGCAGTACTTC
CASRGLAGFYEQYF
>NA|12|TRBV7-2|TRBJ1-2|NA
NA
CASSLEVGRGTF
>NA|18|TRBV28|TRBJ2-3|NA
TGTGCCAGCAGTTCCACCGCGATAGAAGCGGAGAGCACAGATACGCAGTATTTT
CASSSTAIEAESTDTQYF